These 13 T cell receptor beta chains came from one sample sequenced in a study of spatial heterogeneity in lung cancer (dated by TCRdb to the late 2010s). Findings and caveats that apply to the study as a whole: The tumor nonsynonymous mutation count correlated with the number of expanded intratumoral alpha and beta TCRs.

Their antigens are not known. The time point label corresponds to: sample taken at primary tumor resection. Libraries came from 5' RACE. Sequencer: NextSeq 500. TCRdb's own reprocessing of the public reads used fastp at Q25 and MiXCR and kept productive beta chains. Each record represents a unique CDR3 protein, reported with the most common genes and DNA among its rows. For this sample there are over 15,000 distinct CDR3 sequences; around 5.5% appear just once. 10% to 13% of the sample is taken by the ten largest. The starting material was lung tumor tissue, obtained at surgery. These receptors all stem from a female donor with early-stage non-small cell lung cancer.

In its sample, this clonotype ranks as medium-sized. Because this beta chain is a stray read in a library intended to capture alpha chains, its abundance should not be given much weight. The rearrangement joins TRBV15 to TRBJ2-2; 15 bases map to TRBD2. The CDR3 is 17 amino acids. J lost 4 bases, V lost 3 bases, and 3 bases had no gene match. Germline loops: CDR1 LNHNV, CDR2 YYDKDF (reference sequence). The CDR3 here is CATSRVGLAGGTGELFF. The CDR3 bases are TGTGCCACCAGCAGGGTGGGACTAGCGGGAGGCACCGGGGAGCTGTTTTTT.

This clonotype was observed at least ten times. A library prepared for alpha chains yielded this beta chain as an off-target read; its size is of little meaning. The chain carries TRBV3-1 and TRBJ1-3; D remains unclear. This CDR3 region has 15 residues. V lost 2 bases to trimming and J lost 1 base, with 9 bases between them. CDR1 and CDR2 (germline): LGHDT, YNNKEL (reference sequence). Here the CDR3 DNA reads TGTGCCAGCAGCCAAACGGCCATATCTGGAAACACCATATATTTT. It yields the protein CASSQTAISGNTIYF.

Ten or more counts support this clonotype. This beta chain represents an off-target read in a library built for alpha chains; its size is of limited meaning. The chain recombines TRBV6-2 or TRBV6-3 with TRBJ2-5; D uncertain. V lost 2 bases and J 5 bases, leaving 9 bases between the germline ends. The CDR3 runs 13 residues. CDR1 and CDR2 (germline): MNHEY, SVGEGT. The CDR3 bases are TGTGCCAGCAGTTACGGAGTATCCGAGACCCAGTACTTC. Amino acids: CASSYGVSETQYF.

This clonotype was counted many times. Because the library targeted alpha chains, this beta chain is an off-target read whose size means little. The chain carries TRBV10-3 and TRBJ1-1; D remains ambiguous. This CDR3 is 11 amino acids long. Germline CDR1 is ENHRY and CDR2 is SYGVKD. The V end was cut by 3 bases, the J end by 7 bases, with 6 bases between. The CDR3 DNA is TGTGCCATCAGTGAATTGATTGAAGCTTTCTTT. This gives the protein CAISELIEAFF.

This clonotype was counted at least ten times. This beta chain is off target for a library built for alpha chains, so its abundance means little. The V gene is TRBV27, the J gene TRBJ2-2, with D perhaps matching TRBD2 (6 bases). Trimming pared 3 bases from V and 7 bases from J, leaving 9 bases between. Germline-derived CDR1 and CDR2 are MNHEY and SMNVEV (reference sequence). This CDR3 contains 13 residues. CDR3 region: CASSLTDYGELFF. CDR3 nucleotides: TGTGCCAGCAGTTTGACGGACTACGGGGAGCTGTTTTTT.

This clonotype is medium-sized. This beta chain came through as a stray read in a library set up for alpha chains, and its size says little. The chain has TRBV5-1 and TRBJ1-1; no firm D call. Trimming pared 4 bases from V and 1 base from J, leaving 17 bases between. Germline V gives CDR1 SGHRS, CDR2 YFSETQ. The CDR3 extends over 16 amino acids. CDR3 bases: TGCGCCAGCAGCCCGGACGGTTTACGGCGGAACACTGAAGCTTTCTTT. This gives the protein CASSPDGLRRNTEAFF.

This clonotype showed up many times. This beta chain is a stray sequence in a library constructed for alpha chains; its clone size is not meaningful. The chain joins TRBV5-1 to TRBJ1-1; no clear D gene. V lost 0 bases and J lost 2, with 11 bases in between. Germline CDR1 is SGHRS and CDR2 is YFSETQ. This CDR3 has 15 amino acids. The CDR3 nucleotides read TGCGCCAGCAGCTTGGCACAGCAGCACAACACTGAAGCTTTCTTT. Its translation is CASSLAQQHNTEAFF.

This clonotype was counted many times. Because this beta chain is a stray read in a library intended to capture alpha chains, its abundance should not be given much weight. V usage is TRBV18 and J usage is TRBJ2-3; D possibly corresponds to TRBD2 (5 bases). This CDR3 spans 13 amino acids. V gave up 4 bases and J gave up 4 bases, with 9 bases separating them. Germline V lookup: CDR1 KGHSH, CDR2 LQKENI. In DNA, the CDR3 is TGTGCCAGCTCACGGAGCGGCTCAGATACGCAGTATTTT. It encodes CASSRSGSDTQYF.

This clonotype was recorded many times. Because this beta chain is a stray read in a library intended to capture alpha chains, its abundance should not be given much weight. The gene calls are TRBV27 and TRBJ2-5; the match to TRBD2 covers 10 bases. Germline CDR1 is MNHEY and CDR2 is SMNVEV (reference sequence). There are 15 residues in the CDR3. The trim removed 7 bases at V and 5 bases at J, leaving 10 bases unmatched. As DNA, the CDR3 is TGTGCCAGCACCCCAAGCGGGAGGGCCGTCGAGACCCAGTACTTC. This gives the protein CASTPSGRAVETQYF.

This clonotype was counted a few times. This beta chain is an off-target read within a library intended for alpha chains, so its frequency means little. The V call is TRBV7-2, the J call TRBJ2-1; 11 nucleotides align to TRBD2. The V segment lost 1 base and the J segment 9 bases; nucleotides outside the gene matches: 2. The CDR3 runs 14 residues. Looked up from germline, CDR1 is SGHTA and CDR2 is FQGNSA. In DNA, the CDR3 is TGTGCCAGCAGCTTAGGGCTAGCGGGAGGTGAGCAGTTCTTC. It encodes CASSLGLAGGEQFF. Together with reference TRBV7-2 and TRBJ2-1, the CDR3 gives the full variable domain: GAGVSQSPSNKVTEKGKDVELRCDPISGHTALYWYRQSLGQGLEFLIYFQGNSAPDKSGLPSDRFSAERTGGSVSTLTIQRTQQEDSAVYLCASSLGLAGGEQFFGPGTRLTVL.

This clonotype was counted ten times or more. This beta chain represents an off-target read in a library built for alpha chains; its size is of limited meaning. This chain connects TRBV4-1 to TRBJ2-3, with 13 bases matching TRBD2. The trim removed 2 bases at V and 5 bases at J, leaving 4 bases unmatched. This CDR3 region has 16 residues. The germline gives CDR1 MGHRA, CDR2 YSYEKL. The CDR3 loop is CASSQWTSGRGDTQYF. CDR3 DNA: TGCGCCAGCAGCCAATGGACTAGCGGGAGAGGAGATACGCAGTATTTT.

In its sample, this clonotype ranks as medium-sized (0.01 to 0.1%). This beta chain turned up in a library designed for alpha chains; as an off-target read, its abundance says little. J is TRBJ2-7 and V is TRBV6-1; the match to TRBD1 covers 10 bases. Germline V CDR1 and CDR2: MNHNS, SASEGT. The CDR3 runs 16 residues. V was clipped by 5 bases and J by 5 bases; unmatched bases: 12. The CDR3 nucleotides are TGTGCCAGCAGTACGGGACAGGGGTCGAAGTTCCACGAGCAGTACTTC. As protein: CASSTGQGSKFHEQYF.

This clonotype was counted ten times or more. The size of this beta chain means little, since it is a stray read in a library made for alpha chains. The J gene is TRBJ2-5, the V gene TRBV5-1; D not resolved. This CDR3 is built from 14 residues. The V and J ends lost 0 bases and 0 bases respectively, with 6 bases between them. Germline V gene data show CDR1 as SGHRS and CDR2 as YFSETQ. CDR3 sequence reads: CASSLGSNQETQYF. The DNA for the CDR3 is TGCGCCAGCAGCTTGGGATCGAACCAAGAGACCCAGTACTTC.